This T cell receptor (beta chain) was obtained from a study of blood T cell repertoires in COVID-19. The repertoire was sequenced with immunoSEQ multiplex PCR; TCRdb's copy has only in-frame clones and lacks some. The sample lists approximately 380,000 clones, approximately 93% seen once, with 0.7% to 0.95% in the top ten. The count of this clone is one. V shed 5 bases and J shed 3 bases, with 19 bases lying between them. This CDR3 has 17 amino acids. The germline V gene has CDR1 LNHNV and CDR2 YYDKDF (reference sequence). The J gene is TRBJ1-4, the V gene TRBV15; D possibly corresponds to TRBD1 (5 bases). This sequence was found in a woman in her forties who had been exposed to COVID-19. The sequenced sample consisted of PBMCs or T cells enriched from blood (not recorded which). The DNA for the CDR3 is TGTGCCACCAGCTTCCTTATCCGGGGGAGGTCTAATGAAAAACTGTTTTTT. It codes for CATSFLIRGRSNEKLFF. The full variable domain, in which reference TRBV15 and TRBJ1-4 provide the parts outside the CDR3, is DAMVIQNPRYQVTQFGKPVTLSCSQTLNHNVMYWYQQKSSQAPKLLFHYYDKDFNNEADTPDNFQSRRPNTSFCFLDIRSPGLGDTAMYLCATSFLIRGRSNEKLFFGSGTQLSVL.